This T cell receptor (beta chain) stems from a study of blood T cells in healthy people across ages (dated by TCRdb to about 2015). Some background on the complete study: Template switching captured roughly one uniquely barcoded TCR beta cDNA molecule per two T cells in model experiments. Using deep sequencing normalized with unique cDNA molecular identifiers, the study measured how TCR beta repertoire diversity changes with age. Four age groups were formed from the donors: young (average approximately 15 years), middle-aged (less than 40), aged (about 62) and long-lived (around 80). To avoid experimental bias, donors of different ages were randomly spread across the sequencing lanes. The study analyzed two additional independent replicas of 1 million unique cDNA reads from the same blood draw for two donors, one aged 18 to 29 and one aged 80 or older.

Donors were around 37 systemically healthy Caucasian individuals from Russia aged roughly 6 to 95 years. Roughly 9 milliliters of peripheral blood were drawn from each donor into EDTA-treated Vacutainer tubes. Ficoll-Paque density-gradient centrifugation was used to isolate PBMCs, with at least 6 million obtained per sample. Trizol reagent was used to extract total RNA from the PBMCs, yielding at least 6 micrograms per sample. For every donor, an aliquot of PBMCs went through flow cytometry to measure the percentages of naive CD45RAhigh/CD27high T cells. According to the germline V gene (reference sequence), CDR1 reads DFQATT and CDR2 reads SNEGSKA. Trimming costs V 2 bases and J 8 bases, and their ends lie 18 bases apart. The cysteine opens and the phenylalanine closes a CDR3 of 15 amino acids. The retained sequence is limited to the CDR3, 45 bases, with the frame set at the first base. Concerning this clonotype: Its recognized antigen is unknown. Base qualities are not recorded, but no much larger clone differs from it by a single base.

Library construction relied on 5' RACE. Sequencing took place on an Illumina HiSeq 2500. A second PCR of about 7 to 12 cycles was performed with a sample-barcoded 5' primer and a J-beta primer mix. A unique molecular identifier was introduced onto each TCR beta cDNA molecule by a template-switch 5' adaptor carrying 12 random nucleotides. Each sample yielded at least 3 million CDR3-containing paired-end reads. The Mint cDNA synthesis kit, primed by a TRBC-specific oligonucleotide, was used to synthesize first-strand cDNA from all RNA. All cDNA was treated with uracil-DNA glycosylase and then went through a first 18-cycle PCR with the universal primers M1SS and BC2_uni_R. The paper's processing steps were these. Each sample was normalized by randomly selecting 1 million high-quality reads, each carrying a distinct molecular identifier. Reads with shared molecular identifiers were discarded instead of being binned into consensus sequences. MiTCR, run with a Q25 quality threshold and the strictest error-elimination algorithm, handled CDR3 identification, clonotype clustering and error correction. Lower-bound total TCR beta diversity was estimated with a nonparametric unseen species model using Euler transformation. The public reads were run again by TCRdb, first through fastp at Q25 and then through MiXCR, and only productive beta chains were kept. Merged by CDR3 protein, the rows form single entries marked with the most common genes and DNA. The V and J calls were not made by the authors but by TCRdb's processing. This sample lists about a million distinct CDR3 sequences; roughly two fifths were detected once. In total, the top ten clones hold over 10% of the sample.

Study-level results and caveats: The long-lived group showed more naive CD4+ T cells, fewer expanded clones and increased TCR diversity than the aged group, suggesting age selection. Since profiling was done on bulk unsorted PBMCs, naive and antigen-experienced compartments could not be conclusively compared. Observed TCR beta diversity per million T cells fell roughly linearly with age, and a significant reduction was already apparent by age roughly 40. Observed TCR beta diversity correlated strongly with the percentage of naive T cells measured by flow cytometry. The CMV infection status of donors was not known, potentially confounding age-related changes in expanded clonotypes. Estimates of total diversity based on one million sequenced T cells were considered lower bounds and underestimates.

The sequence came from a man between 18 and 29 years old in good health. Material: blood. The receptor chain draws on TRBV20-1 and TRBJ1-4; a weak D assignment points to TRBD1 (5 bases agree). The DNA sequence is TGCAGTGCTAGAAATTTCGGGACCCAAGGAGAAAAACTGTTTTTT. It translates as CSARNFGTQGEKLFF.